This TCR beta chain comes out of a study of CD8 T cells in ankylosing spondylitis. Remarks on this clonotype: Its specificity is unknown.

Overall study results and limits: Significant enrichment of disease-linked clones was reportedly seen in matched ankylosing spondylitis synovial fluid. The study identified a TCR beta motif of eight highly homologous variants that appeared characteristic of ankylosing spondylitis blood. Disease-linked clones proved CD8+ and comparatively uncommon in peripheral blood.

Library preparation for TCR beta used quantitative 5'-RACE with molecular barcodes. From the 5' RACE reads, TCRdb called clonotypes with MiXCR, one entry per CDR3 protein. The sample lists about 340,000 distinct CDR3 sequences; approximately 15% were seen once. The V gene lost 3 bases and the J gene lost 8 bases, with 21 bases spanning the gap. CDR1 and CDR2 (germline): SGHRS, YFSETQ. This CDR3 has 16 amino acids. Sequenced input: blood, either unsorted or a sorted T cell fraction (not recorded which). The rearrangement uses TRBV5-1 and TRBJ2-1; D is unresolved. This TCR came from a male donor with ankylosing spondylitis or in good health (not recorded which). CDR3 amino acids: CASSSVLTPSGDEQFF. CDR3 sequence (DNA): TGCGCCAGCAGCTCCGTGCTGACTCCCTCTGGGGATGAGCAGTTCTTC.